Listed below are T cell receptor beta chains from one sample, sequenced in a study of T cell responses to AZD1222 COVID-19 vaccine. Some clones are missing from TCRdb's copy, which holds only in-frame ones; the method was immunoSEQ multiplex PCR. The sample consists of about 55,000 clones, nearly 90% of them appearing once. Source: peripheral blood, taken on day 0 of AZD1222 vaccination. The origin of the receptors is an adult in good health. CDR3s include the opening cysteine and the closing phenylalanine or tryptophan. The D gene is left open where the match is weak. Not all rows give a size; the values are once, few, many and, for expanded clones, a class.

TRBJ2-1 NA once TRBV21-1 TGTGCCAGCAGCAAAGGTACGGGGACAGCTCGCTGGTGGGATGAGCAGTTCTTC CASSKGTGTARWWDEQFF
TRBJ2-2 NA NA TRBV9 TGTGCCAGCAGCGGGGGCGGGGCGATGAACACCGGGGAGCTGTTTTTT CASSGGGAMNTGELFF
TRBJ1-6 NA NA TRBV4-1 TGCGCCAGCTTCGGTCCAGCGCCAGGGAGGGATTCACCCCTCCACTTT CASFGPAPGRDSPLHF
TRBJ2-3 NA NA TRBV10-3 TGTGCCATCAGTGAGTCGTTGCCAGATACGCAGTATTTT CAISESLPDTQYF
TRBJ1-5 NA NA TRBV6-5 TGTGCCAGCATAGGCAGGGGCTATAGCAATCAGCCCCAGCATTTT CASIGRGYSNQPQHF
TRBJ2-7 TRBD2 NA TRBV7-9 TGTGCCAGCATGGTCAGCGGGGGAAGTGAGCAGTACTTC CASMVSGGSEQYF
TRBJ2-1 TRBD1 NA TRBV10-3 TGTGCCATCACCCCTCATATTGACAGGGAAGAGCAGTTCTTC CAITPHIDREEQFF
TRBJ2-1 TRBD2 NA TRBV7-2 TGTGCCAGCAGCTTAGATAGGGCGGGGGGCCACAATGAGCAGTTCTTC CASSLDRAGGHNEQFF
TRBJ1-5 NA NA TRBV19 TGTGCCAGTAGTACACAGCAAAATCAGCCCCAGCATTTT CASSTQQNQPQHF
TRBJ1-1 NA NA TRBV4-2 TGTGCCAGCAGCCAAGGAATTGCTGGGCAAGCTGAAGCTTTCTTT CASSQGIAGQAEAFF
TRBJ1-2 NA NA TRBV7-2 TGTGCCAGCAGCTTAGTGCCCTATGGCTACACCTTC CASSLVPYGYTF
TRBJ2-5 NA NA TRBV15 TGTGCCACCAGCAGCTCCGGGACTGTTAGAAGTCAAGAGACCCAGTACTTC CATSSSGTVRSQETQYF
TRBJ2-3 NA NA TRBV15 TGTGCCACGGGGTGGGGGACGGACACAGATACGCAGTATTTT CATGWGTDTDTQYF
TRBJ2-7 TRBD1 NA TRBV28 TGTGCCAGCAGTCCGGGACAGGGACCCGAGCAGTACTTC CASSPGQGPEQYF
TRBJ1-5 NA NA TRBV19 TGTGCCAGTAGTACCACAAGGAGTCAGCCCCAGCATTTT CASSTTRSQPQHF
TRBJ1-3 NA NA TRBV18 TGTGCCAGCTCACCATATTCCGCCTCTGGAAACACCATATATTTT CASSPYSASGNTIYF
TRBJ1-3 NA NA TRBV3-1/TRBV3-2 TGTGCCAGCAGTCAAAGCCCTGTCTCTGGAAACACCATATATTTT CASSQSPVSGNTIYF
TRBJ1-4 TRBD1 NA TRBV18 TGTGCCAGCTCACCGGGGACAGGGGGTGAAAAACTGTTTTTT CASSPGTGGEKLFF
TRBJ1-1 TRBD1 NA TRBV30 TGTGCCTGGAGTGTTACAGGGGGCACTGAAGCTTTCTTT CAWSVTGGTEAFF
TRBJ2-1 TRBD1 NA TRBV7-3 TGTGCCAGCGGCTACAGGGGGGAGCAGTTCTTC CASGYRGEQFF